Presented here are 14 T cell receptor beta chains from one specimen sequenced in a study of control samples from healthy donors and cancer patients. Repertoires were generated with immunoSEQ multiplex PCR, while TCRdb's copy carries only in-frame clones and drops some. This sample has some 250,000 clones, with about 80% found just once. Sequenced sample: PBMCs. Every receptor here comes from a woman in her sixties with lung cancer.

This chain joins TRBV7-3 and TRBJ2-1; 9 bases match TRBD1. This CDR3 region has 13 residues. CDR1 is SGHTA, CDR2 FQGTGA, per germline. J lost 6 bases, V lost 5 bases, and 2 bases had no gene match. CDR3 DNA: TGTGCCAGCAGCCCGACAGGGGGCAATGAGCAGTTCTTC. Amino acid sequence: CASSPTGGNEQFF.

V usage is TRBV28 and J usage is TRBJ1-1; TRBD1 agrees at 12 bases. The CDR3 sequence is 15 residues long. The ends lost 6 bases at V and 1 base at J; junction bases unmatched: 3. CDR1 is MDHEN, CDR2 SYDVKM, per germline. The DNA for the CDR3 is TGTGCCAGCAGGGGACAGGGGGCGCCGAACACTGAAGCTTTCTTT. Its translation: CASRGQGAPNTEAFF.

The rearrangement joins TRBV3-1 (or the pseudogene TRBV3-2) to TRBJ1-2; no definite D call. The germline V and J ends were trimmed by 4 bases and 8 bases, with 14 bases remaining between them. Germline loops: CDR1 LGHDT, CDR2 YNNKEL (reference sequence). The CDR3 is made up of 13 amino acids. The CDR3 is CASSPMTGLGYTF. Here the CDR3 DNA reads TGTGCCAGCAGCCCGATGACGGGTCTAGGCTACACCTTC.

The chain joins TRBV9 to TRBJ2-3; D call uncertain. Per the germline V gene, CDR1 is SGDLS and CDR2 is YYNGEE. There are 13 residues in the CDR3. Trimming pared 0 bases from V and 4 bases from J, leaving 6 bases between. CDR3 amino acids: CASSVDIADTQYF. CDR3 nucleotide sequence: TGTGCCAGCAGCGTAGACATCGCAGATACGCAGTATTTT.

This rearrangement joins TRBV12-3 or TRBV12-4 to TRBJ1-5; D uncertain. The CDR3 spans 12 residues. Trimming took 1 base from V and 6 from J, leaving 4 bases between them. DNA of the CDR3: TGTGCCAGCAGTTTAGAGGGTCAGCCCCAGCATTTT. Its translation: CASSLEGQPQHF.

The V gene is TRBV5-1, the J gene TRBJ2-4, with 7 bases matching TRBD1. CDR3 length equals 12 residues. CDR1 is SGHRS and CDR2 is YFSETQ in the germline V gene. The trim removed 5 bases at V and 8 bases at J, leaving 4 bases unmatched. This chain's CDR3 is CASSSQGDIQYF. As DNA, the CDR3 is TGCGCCAGCAGTTCGCAGGGGGACATTCAGTACTTC.

The chain carries TRBV6-4 and TRBJ1-6; D not certain. The V end lost 6 bases, the J end lost 4 bases, and 7 bases lay between the germline ends. Germline loops: CDR1 MRHNA, CDR2 SNTAGT. The CDR3 totals 13 residues. DNA for the CDR3: TGTGCCAGCAGCCCGGATTATAATTCACCCCTCCACTTT. Its translation is CASSPDYNSPLHF.

The J gene is TRBJ2-5, the V gene TRBV6-1; TRBD2 matches 7 bases. Trimming removed 1 base from V and 6 bases from J; junction bases left unmatched: 2. CDR3 length equals 13 residues. Germline CDR1 is MNHNS and CDR2 is SASEGT. CDR3 nucleotides: TGTGCCAGCAGTGAAGGACTAGCAAAGACCCAGTACTTC. Its protein product is CASSEGLAKTQYF.

V usage is TRBV5-1 and J usage is TRBJ2-1, with 13 bases lining up with TRBD2. The CDR3 has 15 amino acids. After removal of 4 bases from V and 9 bases from J, the junction contained 7 bases not matched to a gene. Germline V gives CDR1 SGHRS, CDR2 YFSETQ. CDR3 nucleotides: TGCGCCAGCAGCCAAACTAGCGGGAGGGCCGTTGAGCAGTTCTTC. As protein: CASSQTSGRAVEQFF.

The chain is built from TRBV11-2 and TRBJ2-1; 7 bases are a match to TRBD1. J gave up 5 bases and V 5 bases, and 12 bases lay outside the gene matches. Germline CDR1 is SGHAT and CDR2 is FQNNGV. The CDR3 length is 16 residues. In DNA form, the CDR3 reads TGTGCCAGCAGCAGATACTCCGGGACAGCCGACAATGAGCAGTTCTTC. Amino acids: CASSRYSGTADNEQFF.

The CDR3 protein is CASSESSGRDYNEQFF. The CDR3 DNA follows: TGCGCCAGCAGTGAGTCTAGCGGGAGAGACTACAATGAGCAGTTCTTC. The V call is TRBV10-1, the J call TRBJ2-1, with 9 bases identical to TRBD2. Germline V gene data show CDR1 as WNHNN and CDR2 as SYGVQD (reference sequence). This CDR3 has 16 amino acids. V was clipped by 0 bases and J by 3 bases; unmatched bases: 3.

This clone was picked up one time. V is TRBV19 and J is TRBJ2-7; TRBD1 matches at 7 bases. CDR3 size: 16 residues. Per germline, CDR1 LNHDA and CDR2 SQIVND (reference sequence). V lost 3 bases, J lost 5 bases, and 13 bases stayed unmatched. The CDR3 here is CASSIIAVQGFHEQYF. Here the CDR3 DNA reads TGTGCCAGTAGTATTATTGCGGTACAGGGGTTCCACGAGCAGTACTTC.

The rearrangement joins TRBV15 to TRBJ1-3; 7 bases agree with TRBD1. V was clipped by 7 bases and J by 4 bases; unmatched bases: 10. The CDR3 is 15 amino acids. The germline gives CDR1 LNHNV, CDR2 YYDKDF (reference sequence). CDR3 bases: TGTGCCACCACACCCGACAGGGTGGGCGGAAACACCATATATTTT. This gives the protein CATTPDRVGGNTIYF.

This clone was found once. The chain employs TRBV6-1 and TRBJ2-3; TRBD2 aligns across 16 bases. Germline lookup yields CDR1 MNHNS and CDR2 SASEGT. The ends lost 3 bases at V and 5 bases at J; junction bases unmatched: 8. The CDR3 is 18 residues long. The DNA for the CDR3 is TGTGCCAGCAGTGACCCACTGGGACTAGCGGGAGGGGTAGATACGCAGTATTTT. Its protein is CASSDPLGLAGGVDTQYF.